The next 10 T cell receptor beta chains were all read from a single sample in a study of T and B cells in COVID-19 patients. BIOMED2 TRB-A/B primer pools were used in multiplex TRB PCR. TCRdb processed the multiplex PCR reads anew with MiXCR; each CDR3 protein has one entry. The sample includes approximately 2,000 distinct CDR3 sequences, roughly 23% of them seen just once. TRB was amplified from around 250-460 ng of blood genomic DNA. The specimen was blood. These receptors originate from a human donor with active COVID-19.

By proportion, this clonotype is medium-sized. This rearrangement joins TRBV6-5 to TRBJ1-2; a possible D gene is TRBD1 (5 bases). This CDR3 is built from 13 residues. V was clipped by 5 bases and J by 6 bases, with 13 bases between them. Germline V lookup: CDR1 MNHEY, CDR2 SVGAGI. The CDR3 loop reads CASSSPLGDGYTF. The DNA for the CDR3 is TGTGCCAGCAGTAGCCCGTTAGGGGATGGCTACACCTTC.

About this clonotype itself: Possible read error: a much larger clone is one base away. The chain couples TRBV29-1 to TRBJ1-1; 8 nucleotides agree with TRBD1. This CDR3 has 12 residues. Trimming took 7 bases from V and 6 from J; bases not matched to a gene: 7. Germline CDR1 is SQVTM and CDR2 is ANQGSEA. The CDR3 here is CSGGGTGAEAFF. The CDR3 DNA sequence: TGCAGCGGGGGGGGGACAGGCGCTGAAGCTTTCTTT.

The chain has TRBV28 and TRBJ2-7, with 7 nucleotides matching TRBD1. This CDR3 is 15 amino acids long. From germline, CDR1 is MDHEN and CDR2 SYDVKM. The V segment lost 6 bases and the J segment 5 bases; nucleotides outside the gene matches: 13. CDR3 sequence: CASSPPVAGGNEQYF. The CDR3, as DNA: TGTGCCAGCAGCCCTCCTGTCGCAGGGGGTAACGAGCAGTACTTC.

This clonotype is categorized as medium-sized. The chain combines TRBV5-4 with TRBJ2-5, with 8 bases fitting TRBD2. CDR1 is SGHNT, CDR2 YYREEE, per germline (reference sequence). The V segment lost 3 bases and the J segment 3 bases; nucleotides outside the gene matches: 10. This CDR3 has 16 amino acids. CDR3 nucleotides: TGTGCCAGCAGCTACTCCGGGACTAGATTTAAAGAGACCCAGTACTTC. Residues: CASSYSGTRFKETQYF.

There are a few counts of this clonotype. The chain employs TRBV7-9 and TRBJ1-2; no clear D. Trimming removed 5 bases from V and 1 base from J, with 8 bases in between. The CDR3 extends over 13 amino acids. Germline lookup yields CDR1 SEHNR and CDR2 FQNEAQ (reference sequence). CDR3 amino acids: CASSRGNNYGYTF. In nucleotides, the CDR3 is TGTGCCAGCAGCAGAGGCAATAACTATGGCTACACCTTC.

This clonotype came up once. With a much larger clone just one base away, this may be a read error. The J gene is TRBJ1-2, the V gene TRBV12-3 or TRBV12-4; possible D gene TRBD1, 6 bases. V gave up 1 base and J gave up 4 bases, with 13 bases separating them. The CDR3 length is 15 residues. CDR3 in DNA: TGTGCCAGCAGTTTAGACAGGGTGAAGGGCTATGGCTACACCTTC. This translates into CASSLDRVKGYGYTF.

By proportion, this clonotype is medium-sized. The chain recombines TRBV24-1 with TRBJ2-5; 7 positions match TRBD2. This CDR3 region has 19 residues. The junction had 17 bases not matched to a gene; V was cut back by 3 bases and J by 2 bases. Germline values: CDR1 KGHDR, CDR2 SFDVKD. This CDR3 reads CATSDPDGGVADLQETQYF. CDR3 nucleotide sequence: TGTGCCACCAGTGATCCGGATGGGGGGGTGGCCGACCTTCAAGAGACCCAGTACTTC.

The chain links TRBV2 to TRBJ2-7, with 7 bases aligning to TRBD1. After removal of 6 bases from V and 0 bases from J, the junction contained 5 bases not matched to a gene. Looked up from germline, CDR1 is SNHLY and CDR2 is FYNNEI. CDR3 length equals 14 residues. The CDR3 DNA sequence: TGTGCCAGCAGGTGGGACAGCAGCTCCTACGAGCAGTACTTC. It encodes CASRWDSSSYEQYF.

This chain links TRBV28 with TRBJ1-1; D ambiguous. Trimming removed 3 bases from V and 1 base from J, with 9 bases in between. Germline V gives CDR1 MDHEN, CDR2 SYDVKM. CDR3 length equals 14 residues. The chain's CDR3 is CASSLSHSNTEAFF. The CDR3 coding sequence is TGTGCCAGCAGTTTGTCCCATTCGAACACTGAAGCTTTCTTT.

This clonotype rates as medium-sized. The chain couples TRBV19 to TRBJ2-7, with 9 nucleotides matching TRBD1. CDR3 size: 15 residues. V trimming: 6 bases; J trimming: 1 base; junction bases outside the gene matches: 7. Germline CDR1 is LNHDA and CDR2 is SQIVND (reference sequence). CDR3 in DNA: TGTGCCAGTAGCAGGGGACAGGGCCTTTCCTACGAGCAGTACTTC. Its translation: CASSRGQGLSYEQYF.